This TCR beta chain derives from a study of OX40 agonist ivuxolimab in advanced cancers. Background for the entire study: Ivuxolimab, which targeted the costimulatory receptor OX40 (CD134), was an agonistic, fully human IgG2 monoclonal antibody. The paper describes the monotherapy dose-escalation part (N of about 47 patients) of the phase I trial of ivuxolimab. In the dose-escalation cohort, roughly 80% of patients were male, and the mean age was approximately 55 years, with a range of 23 to 79. Patients were allowed to have had prior anti-PD-1, anti-PD-L1 or anti-CTLA-4 therapy, and about 40% of the dose-escalation patients had been treated with checkpoint inhibitors. Among the approximately 50 dose-escalation patients, around 20 had hepatocellular carcinoma, 15 or so melanoma, 9 renal cell carcinoma and 9 head and neck cancer. Partial responses were achieved by three dose-escalation patients, of whom one had hepatocellular carcinoma and two had cutaneous melanoma. Peripheral TCRbeta sequencing was intended to test whether TCR sequence diversity was altered and clonal T-cell expansion was caused by ivuxolimab. Intravenous ivuxolimab was administered to patients every 2 weeks at six dose levels: 0.01, 0.1, 0.3, 1.5, 3 and 10 mg/kg. Study-wide conclusions, independent of this receptor: Low levels of normalized T-cell clonal expansion were also shown by some nonresponding patients. Antigen specificity was not determined for the clonally expanded peripheral T cells. After ivuxolimab, expanded clones were on average more numerous among CD8+ T cells than among CD4+ T cells. At doses of 0.1 to 3.0 mg/kg, clonal expansion of both CD4+ and CD8+ blood T cells was observed from baseline to week 6. In the 0.1-3.0 mg/kg groups, partial responders were among the patients with the lowest normalized peripheral clonal expansion, particularly in CD8+ T cells.

Patients with autoimmune disease history or receiving systemic immunosuppression were excluded from the trial. Peripheral blood for TCR sequencing was collected from all dose cohorts at baseline, on cycle 4 day 1, and on cycle 7 day 1. The samples were taken from a phase I, first-in-human, multicenter, open-label dose-escalation trial of ivuxolimab. Adults with locally advanced or metastatic melanoma, renal cell carcinoma, hepatocellular carcinoma or head and neck squamous cell carcinoma were enrolled in the trial. Before TCR sequencing, CD4+ T cells and CD8+ T cells were sorted from peripheral blood as separate populations. CDR1 and CDR2, looked up from the germline V gene (reference sequence), are LNHDA and SQIVND. At the junction V is shortened by 8 bases and J by 5 bases; bases outside the gene matches: 10. From cysteine to phenylalanine, the CDR3 is 14 amino acids long. The sequence is cut down to CDR3 DNA, 42 bases in frame from base 1.

For sequencing of the TCRbeta CDR3 region, genomic DNA was extracted from the sorted cells. The immunoSEQ Assay was used to sequence the TCRbeta CDR3 regions. TCRdb carries this immuneACCESS record with in-frame sequences only. Its versions omit some clonotypes, under half of them owing to an unresolved V gene in the studies checked, with the rest unexplained. The sample table lists about 25,000 clones, 70% to 90% of them with a count of one. Approximately 26% of the sample is taken by the ten largest. Comment on this clone: Its antigen is still unknown. Within one base of it there is no much larger clone, and no base qualities were kept.

The material sequenced was CD4+ or CD8+ T cells sorted from blood, taken in a trial of the OX40 agonist ivuxolimab. The TCR originated in an adult with an advanced solid tumor such as melanoma, head and neck, liver or kidney cancer. This sequence uses TRBV19 and TRBJ1-2; the central 8 bases match TRBD1. The CDR3 protein: CASHFGTGMYGYTF. The nucleotide sequence is TGTGCCAGTCACTTTGGGACAGGCATGTATGGCTACACCTTC. Where the CDR3 stops, the reference TRBV19 and TRBJ1-2 genes take over; the full variable domain is DGGITQSPKYLFRKEGQNVTLSCEQNLNHDAMYWYRQDPGQGLRLIYYSQIVNDFQKGDIAEGYSVSREKKESFPLTVTSAQKNPTAFYLCASHFGTGMYGYTFGSGTRLTVV.